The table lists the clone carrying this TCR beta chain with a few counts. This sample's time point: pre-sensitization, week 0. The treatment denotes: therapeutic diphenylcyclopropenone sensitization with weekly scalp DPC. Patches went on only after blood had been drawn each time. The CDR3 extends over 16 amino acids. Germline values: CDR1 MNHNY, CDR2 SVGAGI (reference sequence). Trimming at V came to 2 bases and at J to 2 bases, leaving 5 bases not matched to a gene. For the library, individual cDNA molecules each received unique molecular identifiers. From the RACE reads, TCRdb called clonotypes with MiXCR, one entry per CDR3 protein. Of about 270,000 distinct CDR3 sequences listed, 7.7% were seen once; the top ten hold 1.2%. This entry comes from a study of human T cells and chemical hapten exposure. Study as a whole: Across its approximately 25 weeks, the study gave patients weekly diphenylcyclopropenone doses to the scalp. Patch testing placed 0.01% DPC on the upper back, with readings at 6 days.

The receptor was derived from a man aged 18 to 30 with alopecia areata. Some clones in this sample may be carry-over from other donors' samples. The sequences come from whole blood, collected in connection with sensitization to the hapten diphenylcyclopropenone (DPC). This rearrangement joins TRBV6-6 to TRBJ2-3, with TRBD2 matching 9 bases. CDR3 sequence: CASSYGLAGNTDTQYF. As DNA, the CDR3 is TGTGCCAGCAGTTACGGCCTAGCGGGGAACACAGATACGCAGTATTTT.